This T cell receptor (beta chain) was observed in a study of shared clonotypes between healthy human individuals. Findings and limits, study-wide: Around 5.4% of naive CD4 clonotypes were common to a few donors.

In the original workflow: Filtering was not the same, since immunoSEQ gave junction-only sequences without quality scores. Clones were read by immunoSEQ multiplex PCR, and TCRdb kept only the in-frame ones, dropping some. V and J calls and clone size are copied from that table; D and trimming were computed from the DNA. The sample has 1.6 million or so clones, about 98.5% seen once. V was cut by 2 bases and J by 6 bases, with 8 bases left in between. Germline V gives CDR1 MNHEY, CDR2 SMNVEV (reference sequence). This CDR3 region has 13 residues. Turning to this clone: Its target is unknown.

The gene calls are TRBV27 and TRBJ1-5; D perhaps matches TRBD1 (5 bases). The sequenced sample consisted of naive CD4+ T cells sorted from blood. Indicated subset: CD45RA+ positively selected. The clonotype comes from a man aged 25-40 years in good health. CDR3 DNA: TGTGCCAGCAGTTTAAGAAGGGGTCAGCCCCAGCATTTT. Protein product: CASSLRRGQPQHF.